This is a list of T cell receptor beta chains from one sample in a study of response to subunit inactivated influenza vaccine. Each CDR3 protein gets one entry after TCRdb re-called the RT-PCR reads with MiXCR. The profile shows about 830,000 distinct CDR3 sequences, about 18% of them singletons. The sample in question was PBMCs from blood, obtained roughly 5 days after vaccination. The receptors come from a man aged 50-59 years who received an inactivated influenza vaccine. The conserved cysteine and the conserved F or W are not part of the CDR3 here. The order of the fields is D gene, J gene, V gene, clone size, CDR3 length, CDR3 protein. The D gene is left open where the match is weak. The size entry is marked missing in some rows and otherwise reads once, few, many or a size class.

D gene: NA
J gene: TRBJ2-1
V gene: TRBV7-8
clone size: NA
CDR3 length: 9
CDR3 protein: ASSSYDEQF

D gene: NA
J gene: TRBJ2-5
V gene: TRBV10-2
clone size: NA
CDR3 length: 12
CDR3 protein: ASKEGGPGETQY

D gene: NA
J gene: TRBJ2-1
V gene: TRBV4-1
clone size: many
CDR3 length: 13
CDR3 protein: ASSQVWAGTGEQF

D gene: TRBD2
J gene: TRBJ2-3
V gene: TRBV5-1
clone size: NA
CDR3 length: 14
CDR3 protein: ASSTTSGGFTDTQY

D gene: NA
J gene: TRBJ2-5
V gene: TRBV28
clone size: NA
CDR3 length: 14
CDR3 protein: ASRPRGSLLQETQY

D gene: NA
J gene: TRBJ1-5
V gene: TRBV12-3/TRBV12-4
clone size: few
CDR3 length: 12
CDR3 protein: ASRYSGDNQPQH

D gene: NA
J gene: TRBJ1-3
V gene: TRBV4-2
clone size: NA
CDR3 length: 15
CDR3 protein: ASSQGEEESSGNTIY

D gene: NA
J gene: TRBJ2-2
V gene: TRBV3-1
clone size: NA
CDR3 length: 12
CDR3 protein: ASSQDPGRGELF

D gene: TRBD2
J gene: TRBJ2-1
V gene: TRBV4-3
clone size: few
CDR3 length: 15
CDR3 protein: ASSQTGTSGKYNEQF

D gene: NA
J gene: TRBJ2-7
V gene: TRBV9
clone size: few
CDR3 length: 12
CDR3 protein: ASSTGPEEYEQY

D gene: TRBD1
J gene: TRBJ1-2
V gene: TRBV28
clone size: NA
CDR3 length: 14
CDR3 protein: ASSPQDRGTSAGYT

D gene: NA
J gene: TRBJ2-5
V gene: TRBV6-2/TRBV6-3
clone size: large
CDR3 length: 11
CDR3 protein: ASSYRLQETQY

D gene: NA
J gene: TRBJ2-7
V gene: TRBV7-2
clone size: few
CDR3 length: 13
CDR3 protein: ASSLGPYVKGEQY

D gene: TRBD1
J gene: TRBJ2-7
V gene: TRBV12-3/TRBV12-4
clone size: NA
CDR3 length: 13
CDR3 protein: ASSSRTGGLGEQY

D gene: NA
J gene: TRBJ2-3
V gene: TRBV12-3/TRBV12-4
clone size: NA
CDR3 length: 13
CDR3 protein: ASRSRGVGTDTQY

D gene: TRBD1
J gene: TRBJ2-4
V gene: TRBV20-1
clone size: few
CDR3 length: 11
CDR3 protein: SAGTVAKNIQY

D gene: TRBD2
J gene: TRBJ2-1
V gene: TRBV10-3
clone size: few
CDR3 length: 12
CDR3 protein: AISSGGARNEQF

D gene: TRBD1
J gene: TRBJ2-7
V gene: TRBV29-1
clone size: many
CDR3 length: 12
CDR3 protein: SVAGTASSYEQY

D gene: NA
J gene: TRBJ2-5
V gene: TRBV29-1
clone size: NA
CDR3 length: 12
CDR3 protein: SVGAPGRGETQY

D gene: TRBD2
J gene: TRBJ2-2
V gene: TRBV24-1
clone size: NA
CDR3 length: 13
CDR3 protein: ATSGRRGDTGELF